This is a list of T cell receptor beta chains from one sample in a study of CD8 T cells in Susac syndrome. Each CDR3 protein gets one entry after TCRdb re-called the immunoSEQ multiplex PCR reads with MiXCR. The sample carries roughly 200,000 distinct CDR3 sequences, roughly 91% recorded once. The sequenced sample consisted of CD4+ T cells from PBMCs. The receptor source for this set is a human donor with Susac syndrome. The CDR3 runs from the conserved cysteine through the conserved F or W. Fields, in order: D gene, V gene, J gene, clone size, CDR3 length, CDR3 DNA, CDR3 protein. A D gene is named only where the DNA matches it firmly. Size values are once, few and many counts, or a class for expanded clones, and some rows have none.

>TRBD1|TRBV5-6|TRBJ1-2|-|15
TGTGCCAGCAGCTTGGGGGACAGTTATAACTATGGCTACACCTTC
CASSLGDSYNYGYTF
>TRBD1|TRBV7-2|TRBJ1-3|few|15
TGTGCCAGCAGCTTAGTCACAGGGGTCGGAAACACCATATATTTT
CASSLVTGVGNTIYF
>TRBD2|TRBV6-5|TRBJ2-6|-|20
TGTGCCAGCAGTTACTCGAGAAGGGGTAGCGGGAACTCTGGGGCCAACGTCCTGACTTTC
CASSYSRRGSGNSGANVLTF
>-|TRBV20-1|TRBJ2-5|-|14
TGCAGTGCTATCCATTCAGGGTCTGGGGAGACCCAGTACTTC
CSAIHSGSGETQYF
>-|TRBV12-5|TRBJ2-3|-|20
TGTGCTAGTGGCCGAGAGGTCATATGGTTGTCGGCTGCGCGCACAGATACGCAGTATTTT
CASGREVIWLSAARTDTQYF
>TRBD2|TRBV19|TRBJ2-3|-|15
TGTGCCAGTAGTTCTAGCGGGGGTCACACAGATACGCAGTATTTT
CASSSSGGHTDTQYF
>-|TRBV19|TRBJ1-2|-|15
TGTGCCAGTAGTTCCGACAGGATGGCTAACTATGGCTACACCTTC
CASSSDRMANYGYTF
>TRBD1|TRBV7-9|TRBJ2-5|-|16
TGTGCCAGCAGCAACTGGGACAGCCTCAAGTGGGAGACCCAGTACTTC
CASSNWDSLKWETQYF
>TRBD1|TRBV20-1|TRBJ1-2|-|14
TGCAGTGCTAGGCGGGACAGGGGTAACTATGGCTACACCTTC
CSARRDRGNYGYTF
>-|TRBV14|TRBJ1-6|-|14
TGTGCCAGCAGAGGGGGTATTGGTAATTCACCCCTCCACTTT
CASRGGIGNSPLHF
>TRBD1|TRBV19|TRBJ2-3|-|15
TGTGCCAGTAGTACGGGACAGGGTAGAACAGATACGCAGTATTTT
CASSTGQGRTDTQYF
>TRBD1|TRBV7-3|TRBJ1-2|-|14
TGTGCCAGCAGCTTAGCGGGACAGGGGGAAGGCTACACCTTC
CASSLAGQGEGYTF
>TRBD1|TRBV29-1|TRBJ2-7|-|16
TGCAGCGTTGAATTGTCTACAGGGGGGACCCTTTACGAGCAGTACTTC
CSVELSTGGTLYEQYF
>TRBD1|TRBV6-6|TRBJ2-7|-|15
TGTGCCAGCAGCGGGTCGGGACAGGGATCCTACGAGCAGTACTTC
CASSGSGQGSYEQYF
>-|TRBV2|TRBJ1-1|-|14
TGTGCCAGCAGTAGTACAGGGTCGAACACTGAAGCTTTCTTT
CASSSTGSNTEAFF
>TRBD2|TRBV19|TRBJ2-4|-|15
TGTGCCAGCTCCCTAGCGGGGGGCGGCCAAAACATTCAGTACTTC
CASSLAGGGQNIQYF
>TRBD2|TRBV10-3|TRBJ2-1|-|16
TGTGCCATCAGTGAGTCTAGCGGGCCTGCCTACAATGAGCAGTTCTTC
CAISESSGPAYNEQFF
>-|TRBV7-3|TRBJ1-5|-|17
TGTGCCAGCAGTCTTAGAGGGCACGACGACGGCAATCAGCCCCAGCATTTT
CASSLRGHDDGNQPQHF
>-|TRBV19|TRBJ2-7|-|14
TGTGCCAGTAGTATAGCAACGTTCACCTACGAGCAGTACTTC
CASSIATFTYEQYF
>-|TRBV20-1|TRBJ1-2|once|13
TGCAGTGCCCCGGGGGCAGGGGATTATGGCTACACCTTC
CSAPGAGDYGYTF
>-|TRBV24-1|TRBJ2-1|once|15
TGTGCCACCAGTGATCCCTCCGCGGGACGCAATGAGCAGTTCTTC
CATSDPSAGRNEQFF
>-|TRBV29-1|TRBJ2-7|-|16
TGCAGCGTTGAAGGAGCGCCGGGTGGGAATACCTACGAGCAGTACTTC
CSVEGAPGGNTYEQYF
>TRBD2|TRBV29-1|TRBJ2-7|once|12
TGCAGCGTTCTGCGGGAGTCTTACGAGCAGTACTTC
CSVLRESYEQYF
>TRBD1|TRBV30|TRBJ2-5|-|12
TGTGCCTCCGACAGGGACCAAGAGACCCAGTACTTC
CASDRDQETQYF
>-|TRBV18|TRBJ1-5|-|16
TGTGCCAGCTCACCGACACGGGGGACTAGCAATCAGCCCCAGCATTTT
CASSPTRGTSNQPQHF
>TRBD1|TRBV5-4|TRBJ1-2|-|14
TGTGCCAGCAGCCCCGGGGGGACAGGGGATGGCTACACCTTC
CASSPGGTGDGYTF
>TRBD1|TRBV18|TRBJ1-1|-|15
TGTGCCAGCTCACCAGGGACAGCTAGGAACACTGAAGCTTTCTTT
CASSPGTARNTEAFF
>TRBD2|TRBV29-1|TRBJ2-3|-|15
TGCAGCGTTGGTGAGGCGGGGGGTGGAACAGATACGCAGTATTTT
CSVGEAGGGTDTQYF
>TRBD2|TRBV20-1|TRBJ2-1|-|15
TGCAGTGCTAGAATACTAGCGGGGGGCCTCAATGAGCAGTTCTTC
CSARILAGGLNEQFF
>TRBD1|TRBV19|TRBJ2-7|-|13
TGTGCCAGTAGTTTACGACAGGGCTACGAGCAGTACTTC
CASSLRQGYEQYF
>-|TRBV7-9|TRBJ2-5|-|14
TGTGCCAGCAGCTTCCAGACAGGAGAAGAGACCCAGTACTTC
CASSFQTGEETQYF
>TRBD1|TRBV20-1|TRBJ2-4|-|13
TGCAGTGCTCTCCGGACAGGGGAAAACATTCAGTACTTC
CSALRTGENIQYF
>-|TRBV2|TRBJ2-2|-|15
TGTGCCAGCAGTGAAGGTGGAGGGAGAACCGGGGAGCTGTTTTTT
CASSEGGGRTGELFF
>-|TRBV19|TRBJ1-4|-|15
TGTGCCAGTAGTGCGAGAAGTGTTCCTAATGAAAAACTGTTTTTT
CASSARSVPNEKLFF
>-|TRBV11-2|TRBJ1-4|-|16
TGTGCCAGCAGCTTAATCCCAGGGTTGGCTAATGAAAAACTGTTTTTT
CASSLIPGLANEKLFF
>-|TRBV5-1|TRBJ2-5|few|13
TGCGCCAGCAGCCCTCAGGGGCAAGAGACCCAGTACTTC
CASSPQGQETQYF
>-|TRBV2|TRBJ2-1|-|13
TGTGCCAGCAAGGGGCTAGCCCCCAATGAGCAGTTCTTC
CASKGLAPNEQFF
>TRBD2|TRBV11-1|TRBJ2-1|-|15
TGTGCCAGCGGGGTAGGGACTAGCGGCTACAATGAGCAGTTCTTC
CASGVGTSGYNEQFF
>-|TRBV7-9|TRBJ2-5|-|14
TGTGCCAGCAGCCCGATAGGGACTCAAGAGACCCAGTACTTC
CASSPIGTQETQYF
>-|TRBV27|TRBJ2-1|-|13
TGTGCCAGCAGTTTGAGGGGCCACAATGAGCAGTTCTTC
CASSLRGHNEQFF
>-|TRBV20-1|TRBJ1-4|-|11
TGCAGTGCTGGGGCCCGGGGAGAACTGTTTTTT
CSAGARGELFF
>TRBD2|TRBV20-1|TRBJ2-7|-|14
TGCAGTGCTAGAGGCGGGAGTGACCCCTACGAGCAGTACTTC
CSARGGSDPYEQYF
>-|TRBV19|TRBJ1-5|-|16
TGTGCCAGTAGTGATCAAGGGAGCTATAGCAATCAGCCCCAGCATTTT
CASSDQGSYSNQPQHF
>-|TRBV9|TRBJ2-2|-|15
TGTGCCAGCAGCGTCCTCCAGGGTAGCACCGGGGAGCTGTTTTTT
CASSVLQGSTGELFF
>-|TRBV27|TRBJ1-5|-|16
TGTGCCAGCAGTTTGCCCGGAATTGGGTACAATCAGCCCCAGCATTTT
CASSLPGIGYNQPQHF
>TRBD1|TRBV5-1|TRBJ2-1|-|16
TGCGCCAGCAAACATATACCGGGACAGGGGGCGAATGAGCAGTTCTTC
CASKHIPGQGANEQFF
>-|TRBV4-1|TRBJ2-7|-|15
TGCGCCAGCAGCCAAGTACGTGGCAGGGGCTACGAGCAGTACTTC
CASSQVRGRGYEQYF
>-|TRBV7-9|TRBJ2-1|-|13
TGTGCCAGCAGCTTGGACACAGGGAATGAGCAGTTCTTC
CASSLDTGNEQFF
>-|TRBV19|TRBJ1-5|-|12
TGTGCCAGTAGTATAGCTTATCAGCCCCAGCATTTT
CASSIAYQPQHF
>-|TRBV7-9|TRBJ1-1|-|15
TGTGCCAGCAGCTTAGGAGAGGGTAAGGGAACTGAAGCTTTCTTT
CASSLGEGKGTEAFF
>TRBD2|TRBV3-1|TRBJ2-5|-|18
TGTGCCAGCAGCCAAGTGCTTGCTAGCGGGAGGGCCGGGGAGACCCAGTACTTC
CASSQVLASGRAGETQYF
>TRBD2|TRBV25-1|TRBJ2-7|-|19
TGTGCCAGCAGTGATTTAACATTAACTAGCGGGAGGCCTCGCTACGAGCAGTACTTC
CASSDLTLTSGRPRYEQYF
>-|TRBV6-1|TRBJ2-2|few|13
TGTGCCAGCAGTGACGTCCCTAACGGGGAGCTGTTTTTT
CASSDVPNGELFF
>-|TRBV14|TRBJ2-1|once|15
TGTGCCAGCAGCCACCAAGTGGGAATCTACAATGAGCAGTTCTTC
CASSHQVGIYNEQFF
>-|TRBV11-1|TRBJ2-7|-|16
TGTGCCAGCAGCTTAAATGGGGTCCATCCCTCCTACGAGCAGTACTTC
CASSLNGVHPSYEQYF
>TRBD1|TRBV18|TRBJ1-2|-|19
TGTGCCAGCTCACCACTTGCGACCCTTACCGGGACAGAGAACTATGGCTACACCTTC
CASSPLATLTGTENYGYTF
>-|TRBV12-5|TRBJ2-1|-|16
TGTGCTAGTTGGCTAGCAGAGCAAGGGTCCTACAATGAGCAGTTCTTC
CASWLAEQGSYNEQFF
>TRBD1|TRBV2|TRBJ1-6|-|15
TGTGCCAGCAGTCAAGACAGGGGGCGGAACTCACCCCTCCACTTT
CASSQDRGRNSPLHF
>-|TRBV11-2|TRBJ2-1|-|17
TGTGCCAGCAGCGAAATAGGCCGAGTCTGGCCGAGGGGTGAGCAGTTCTTC
CASSEIGRVWPRGEQFF